This entry concerns a single TCR beta chain. The data belong to a study of blood T cell repertoires in COVID-19. Study summary: There were acute and convalescent COVID-19 samples, and they came from the United States, Italy and Spain.

Sequenced by immunoSEQ multiplex PCR; TCRdb stores in-frame clones only, minus some. The data contain roughly 360,000 clones, approximately 77% of them seen just once; the ten biggest clones take up roughly 1.1%. Per the germline V gene, CDR1 is MNHNS and CDR2 is SASEGT. The CDR3 runs 14 residues. Trimming pared 2 bases from V and 6 bases from J, leaving 13 bases between. The chain is built from TRBV6-1 and TRBJ1-2; D unclear. The TCR was taken from a human donor with acute or convalescent COVID-19. The donor label of this sample is uncertain. The sample was peripheral blood. The CDR3: CASSETIGSDGYTF. The CDR3 DNA is TGTGCCAGCAGTGAAACGATCGGAAGCGATGGCTACACCTTC.